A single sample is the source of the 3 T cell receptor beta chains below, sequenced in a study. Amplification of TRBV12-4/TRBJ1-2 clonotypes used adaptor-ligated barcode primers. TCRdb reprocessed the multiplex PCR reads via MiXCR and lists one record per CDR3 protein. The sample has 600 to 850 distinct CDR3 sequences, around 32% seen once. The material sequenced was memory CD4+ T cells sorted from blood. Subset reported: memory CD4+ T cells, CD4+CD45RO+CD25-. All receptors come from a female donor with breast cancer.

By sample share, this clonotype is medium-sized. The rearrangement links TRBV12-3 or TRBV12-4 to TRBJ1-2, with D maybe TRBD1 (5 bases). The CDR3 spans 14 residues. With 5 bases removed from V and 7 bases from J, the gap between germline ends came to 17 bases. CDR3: CASSQGTGGLGYTF. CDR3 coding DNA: TGTGCCAGCAGTCAAGGTACAGGAGGCCTTGGCTACACCTTC.

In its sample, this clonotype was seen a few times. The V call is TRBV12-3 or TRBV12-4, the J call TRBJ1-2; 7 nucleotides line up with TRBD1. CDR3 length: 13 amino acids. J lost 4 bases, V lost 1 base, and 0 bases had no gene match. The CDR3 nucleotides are TGTGCCAGCAGTTTAGGACAGGGCTATGGCTACACCTTC. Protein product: CASSLGQGYGYTF.

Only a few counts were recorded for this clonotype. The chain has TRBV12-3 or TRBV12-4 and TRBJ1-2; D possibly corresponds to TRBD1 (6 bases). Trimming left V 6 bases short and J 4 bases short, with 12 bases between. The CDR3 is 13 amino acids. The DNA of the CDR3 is TGTGCCAGCAGACCGGACAGAGTCTATGGCTACACCTTC. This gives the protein CASRPDRVYGYTF.